These 15 T cell receptor beta chains came from one sample sequenced in a study. TCRdb processed the 5' RACE reads anew with MiXCR; each CDR3 protein has one entry. This sample has nearly 55,000 distinct CDR3 sequences; roughly a quarter occur once, and the top ten carry around 3%. Sample: tumor-infiltrating naive CD4+ T cells sorted from the breast tumor. Subset reported: naive CD4+ T cells, CD4+CD45RA+CD25-. The source of these receptors is a female donor with breast cancer.

In this sample, this clonotype turned up a few times. The gene calls are TRBV12-3 or TRBV12-4 and TRBJ1-2; D is undetermined. This CDR3 spans 13 amino acids. The germline V and J ends were trimmed by 6 bases and 7 bases, with 15 bases remaining between them. CDR3 in amino acids: CASSPSERGGYTF. Here the CDR3 DNA reads TGTGCCAGCAGCCCTTCCGAGCGAGGTGGCTACACCTTC.

On this clonotype: Germline and junction disagree at one end, which may indicate a read error. The chain combines TRBV7-2 with TRBJ2-6, with D possibly matching TRBD1 (5 bases). The CDR3 consists of 16 residues. Germline CDR1 reads SGHTA; CDR2 reads FQGNSA. The CDR3 sequence is CASGLGWGSGANALTF. Here the CDR3 DNA reads TGTGCCAGCGGCTTAGGTTGGGGATCTGGGGCCAACGCCCTGACTTTC.

This clonotype has more than one count but fewer than ten. This chain joins TRBV7-2 and TRBJ1-2, with D tentatively TRBD1 (6 bases). The CDR3 has 14 amino acids. Germline CDR1 and CDR2: SGHTA and FQGNSA. With 5 bases removed from V and 4 bases from J, the gap between germline ends came to 14 bases. CDR3 sequence reads: CASSPRDIGYGYTF. CDR3 nucleotide sequence: TGTGCCAGCAGCCCGAGGGACATAGGCTATGGCTACACCTTC.

This clonotype has just a few counts. The rearrangement joins TRBV9 to TRBJ2-5; 11 bases are shared with TRBD2. The germline CDR1 and CDR2 sequences are SGDLS and YYNGEE. V gave up 0 bases and J gave up 3 bases; unmatched junction bases: 7. The CDR3 is 17 amino acids. The CDR3 region is CASSVGVAGGPEETQYF. The CDR3 DNA follows: TGTGCCAGCAGCGTAGGGGTAGCGGGAGGGCCAGAAGAGACCCAGTACTTC. The complete variable domain, with remaining parts taken from reference TRBV9 and TRBJ2-5, reads DSGVTQTPKHLITATGQRVTLRCSPRSGDLSVYWYQQSLDQGLQFLIQYYNGEERAKGNILERFSAQQFPDLHSELNLSSLELGDSALYFCASSVGVAGGPEETQYFGPGTRLLVL.

Many counts were recorded for this clonotype. The chain carries TRBV7-3 and TRBJ1-1; D remains unclear. V was cut by 4 bases and J by 0 bases, with 6 bases left in between. The CDR3 runs to 13 residues. The germline V gene encodes CDR1 SGHTA and CDR2 FQGTGA. For the CDR3, the DNA is TGTGCCAGCAGCTACACCATGAACACTGAAGCTTTCTTT. It yields the protein CASSYTMNTEAFF.

The chain employs TRBV2 and TRBJ1-6; the match to TRBD1 covers 8 bases. CDR1 is SNHLY, CDR2 FYNNEI, per germline. V lost 4 bases and J lost 10; bases outside the gene matches: 6. The CDR3 consists of 14 residues. This CDR3 reads CASSGRGLWSPLHF. Written as DNA, the CDR3 is TGTGCCAGCAGTGGCAGGGGGCTTTGGTCACCCCTCCACTTT.

This chain uses TRBV5-1 with TRBJ2-2; TRBD1 agrees at 8 bases. The germline V gene encodes CDR1 SGHRS and CDR2 YFSETQ. V lost 0 bases, J lost 3 bases, and 1 base stayed unmatched. The CDR3 runs to 15 residues. The DNA for the CDR3 is TGCGCCAGCAGCTTGGACAGGGGGGACACCGGGGAGCTGTTTTTT. It yields the protein CASSLDRGDTGELFF.

This clonotype is a singleton in its sample. A much larger clone lies one base from this, so it may be a read error. The chain is built from TRBV7-2 and TRBJ2-7; unclear D gene. This CDR3 contains 14 residues. Germline V gene data show CDR1 as SGHTA and CDR2 as FQGNSA. The CDR3 loop is CASGLGPSSYEQYF. Here the CDR3 DNA reads TGTGCCAGCGGCTTAGGGCCCAGCTCCTACGAGCAGTACTTC.

This clonotype was recorded a few times. The genes are TRBV5-1 and TRBJ2-7, with 9 nucleotides matching TRBD1. The germline V gene has CDR1 SGHRS and CDR2 YFSETQ. Losses at the gene ends were 0 bases for V and 9 bases for J; bases not matched to a gene: 10. The CDR3 is 15 residues long. This CDR3 reads CASSLEGQGHRGQYF. The CDR3 coding sequence is TGCGCCAGCAGCTTGGAAGGACAGGGGCATAGGGGGCAGTACTTC.

The V gene is TRBV20-1, the J gene TRBJ1-6; the D is unclear. Germline V gene sequence: CDR1 DFQATT, CDR2 SNEGSKA (reference sequence). V gave up 4 bases and J gave up 5 bases, with 12 bases separating them. The CDR3 consists of 14 residues. The CDR3 DNA is TGCAGTGCTATCGAAGTATGGGATAATTCACCCCTCCACTTT. Translated, it gives CSAIEVWDNSPLHF.

The CDR3 bases are TGCGCCAGCAGCCAACTAATTCGACGGACCGCTAACTATGGCTACACCTTC. This translates into CASSQLIRRTANYGYTF. The chain couples TRBV4-1 to TRBJ1-2; D remains ambiguous. The CDR3 covers 17 residues. Looked up from germline, CDR1 is MGHRA and CDR2 is YSYEKL. V lost 2 bases to trimming and J lost 0 bases, with 16 bases between them.

This clonotype has a count of ten or more. This chain uses TRBV5-1 with TRBJ2-5; D gene unclear. V gave up 5 bases and J gave up 0 bases, with 14 bases separating them. CDR1 and CDR2 from the germline V gene are SGHRS and YFSETQ. The CDR3 has 15 amino acids. CDR3 nucleotides: TGCGCCAGCAGACCGGGCTACAAGTACCAAGAGACCCAGTACTTC. Its protein product is CASRPGYKYQETQYF. Looking up the rest from reference TRBV5-1 and TRBJ2-5 gives the full variable domain: KAGVTQTPRYLIKTRGQQVTLSCSPISGHRSVSWYQQTPGQGLQFLFEYFSETQRNKGNFPGRFSGRQFSNSRSEMNVSTLELGDSALYLCASRPGYKYQETQYFGPGTRLLVL.

This clonotype came up many times. The CDR3 loop is CASSQRDTQYF. As DNA, the CDR3 is TGTGCCAGCAGCCAAAGAGATACGCAGTATTTT. The chain employs TRBV3-1 and TRBJ2-3; D not certain. The CDR3 consists of 11 residues. From germline, CDR1 is LGHDT and CDR2 YNNKEL (reference sequence). V was pared by 2 bases and J by 5 bases, with 2 bases between.

This chain links TRBV24-1 with TRBJ2-3; D tentatively fits TRBD1 or TRBD2 (6 bases each). This CDR3 contains 12 residues. V shed 12 bases and J shed 4 bases, with 13 bases lying between them. CDR1 is KGHDR and CDR2 is SFDVKD in the germline V gene. CDR3 amino acids: CASSRGPDTQYF. Here the CDR3 DNA reads TGTGCCTCCTCCCGGGGGCCAGATACGCAGTATTTT.

This chain joins TRBV3-1 and TRBJ1-2; maybe TRBD1 (5 bases). CDR3 length equals 13 residues. Trimming stripped 2 bases from V and 4 bases from J, with 8 bases between. CDR1 LGHDT and CDR2 YNNKEL come from the germline V gene (reference sequence). The CDR3 sequence: CASSQQGFYGYTF. CDR3 nucleotide sequence: TGTGCCAGCAGCCAACAGGGATTCTATGGCTACACCTTC.